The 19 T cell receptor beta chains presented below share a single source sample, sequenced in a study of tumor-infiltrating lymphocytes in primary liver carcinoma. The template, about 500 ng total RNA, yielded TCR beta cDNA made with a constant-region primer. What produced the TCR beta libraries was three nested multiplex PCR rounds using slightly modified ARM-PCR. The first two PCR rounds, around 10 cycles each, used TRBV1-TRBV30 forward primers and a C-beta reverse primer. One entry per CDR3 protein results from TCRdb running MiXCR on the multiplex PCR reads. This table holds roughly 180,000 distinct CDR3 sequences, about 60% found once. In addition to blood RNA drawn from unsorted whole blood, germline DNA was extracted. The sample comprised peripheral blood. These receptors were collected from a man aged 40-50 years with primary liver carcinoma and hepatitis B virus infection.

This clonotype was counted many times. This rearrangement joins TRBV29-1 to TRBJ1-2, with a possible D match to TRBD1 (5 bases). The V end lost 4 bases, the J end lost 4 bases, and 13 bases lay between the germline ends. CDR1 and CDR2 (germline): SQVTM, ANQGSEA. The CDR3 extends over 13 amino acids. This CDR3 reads CSVADSKIYGYTF. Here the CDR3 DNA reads TGCAGCGTTGCTGACAGCAAAATCTATGGCTACACCTTC. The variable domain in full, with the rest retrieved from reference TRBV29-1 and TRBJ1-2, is SAVISQKPSRDICQRGTSLTIQCQVDSQVTMMFWYRQQPGQSLTLIATANQGSEATYESGFVIDKFPISRPNLTFSTLTVSNMSPEDSSIYLCSVADSKIYGYTFGSGTRLTVV.

The CDR3 sequence: CASSQDPRTGGGFYGYTF. CDR3 sequence (DNA): TGTGCCAGCAGCCAAGATCCCAGGACAGGGGGCGGCTTCTATGGCTACACCTTC. V and J are TRBV4-2 and TRBJ1-2, with 11 nucleotides matching TRBD1. Germline CDR1 and CDR2: LGHNA and YNFKEQ. The CDR3 sequence is 18 residues long. V shed 0 bases and J 4 bases; nucleotides not matched to a gene: 10.

Here the CDR3 reads CASNGFAVFSGTSYEQYF. Written as DNA, the CDR3 is TGTGCCAGCAACGGATTCGCGGTTTTTAGCGGGACATCGTACGAGCAGTACTTC. V usage is TRBV11-2 and J usage is TRBJ2-7, with 8 bases lining up with TRBD2. Germline CDR1 and CDR2: SGHAT and FQNNGV. After removal of 7 bases from V and 4 bases from J, the junction contained 21 bases not matched to a gene. CDR3 length: 18 amino acids.

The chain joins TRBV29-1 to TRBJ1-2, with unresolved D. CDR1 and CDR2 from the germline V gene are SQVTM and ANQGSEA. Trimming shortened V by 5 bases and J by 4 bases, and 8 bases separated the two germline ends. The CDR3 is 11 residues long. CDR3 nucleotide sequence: TGCAGCGTTTCAAAAGCCTATGGCTACACCTTC. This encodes CSVSKAYGYTF.

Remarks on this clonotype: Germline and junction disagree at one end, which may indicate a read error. CDR3 residues: CSVEASGTGASVLTF. The CDR3 nucleotides are TGCAGCGTCGAAGCCTCCGGGACAGGGGCCAGCGTCCTGACTTTC. The chain has TRBV29-1 and TRBJ2-6; TRBD1 matches 10 bases. Germline lookup yields CDR1 SQVTM and CDR2 ANQGSEA. The length of the CDR3 is 15 residues.

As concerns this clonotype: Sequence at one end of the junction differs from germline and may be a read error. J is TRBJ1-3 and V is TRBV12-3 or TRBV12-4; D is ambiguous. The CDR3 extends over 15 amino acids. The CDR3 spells CASALGGSTGNNIYF. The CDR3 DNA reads TGTGCCAGCGCCTTGGGTGGGAGTACTGGAAACAACATATATTTT.

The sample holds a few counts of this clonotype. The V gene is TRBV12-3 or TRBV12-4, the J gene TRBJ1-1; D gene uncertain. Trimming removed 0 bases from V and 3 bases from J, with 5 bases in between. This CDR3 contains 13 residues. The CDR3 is CASSLAADTEAFF. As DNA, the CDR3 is TGTGCCAGCAGTTTAGCGGCGGACACTGAAGCTTTCTTT.

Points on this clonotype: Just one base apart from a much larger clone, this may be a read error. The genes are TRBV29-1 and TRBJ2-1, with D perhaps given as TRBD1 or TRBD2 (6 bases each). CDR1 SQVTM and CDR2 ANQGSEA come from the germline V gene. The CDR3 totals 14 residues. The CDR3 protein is CGVVWGATYNEQFF. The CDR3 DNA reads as TGCGGCGTTGTTTGGGGGGCCACCTACAATGAGCAGTTCTTC.

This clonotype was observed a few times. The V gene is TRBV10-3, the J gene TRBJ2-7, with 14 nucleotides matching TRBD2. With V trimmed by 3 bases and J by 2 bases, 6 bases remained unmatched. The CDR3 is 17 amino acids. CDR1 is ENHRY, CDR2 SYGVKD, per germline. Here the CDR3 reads CAISEARTSGRTYEQYF. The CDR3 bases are TGTGCCATCAGTGAAGCCCGGACTAGCGGGAGGACCTACGAGCAGTACTTC.

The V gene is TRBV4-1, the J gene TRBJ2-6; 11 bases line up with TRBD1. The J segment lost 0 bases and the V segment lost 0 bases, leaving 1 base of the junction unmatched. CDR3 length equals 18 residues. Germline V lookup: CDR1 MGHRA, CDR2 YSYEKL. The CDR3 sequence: CASSQEGQGVSGANVLTF. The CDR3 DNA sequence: TGCGCCAGCAGCCAAGAGGGACAGGGGGTCTCTGGGGCCAACGTCCTGACTTTC.

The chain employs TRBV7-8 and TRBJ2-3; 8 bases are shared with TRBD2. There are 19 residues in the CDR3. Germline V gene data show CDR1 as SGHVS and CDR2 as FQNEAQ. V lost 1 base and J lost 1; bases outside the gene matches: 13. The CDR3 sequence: CASSLVPGLGGGCTDTQYF. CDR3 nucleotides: TGTGCCAGCAGCTTAGTCCCGGGACTAGGGGGAGGGTGCACAGATACGCAGTATTTT.

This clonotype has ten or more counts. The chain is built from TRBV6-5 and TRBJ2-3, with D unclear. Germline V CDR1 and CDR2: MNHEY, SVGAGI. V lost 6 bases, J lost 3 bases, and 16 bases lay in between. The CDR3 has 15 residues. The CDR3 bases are TGTGCCAGCAGCCAAGCAGGTTTTGGGACAGATACGCAGTATTTT. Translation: CASSQAGFGTDTQYF.

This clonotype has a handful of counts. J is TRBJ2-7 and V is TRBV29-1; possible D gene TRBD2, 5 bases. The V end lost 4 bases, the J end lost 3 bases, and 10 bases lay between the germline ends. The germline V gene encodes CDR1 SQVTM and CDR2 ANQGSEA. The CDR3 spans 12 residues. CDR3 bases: TGCAGCGTTGGAAGCGGCATCTACGAGCAGTACTTC. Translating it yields CSVGSGIYEQYF.

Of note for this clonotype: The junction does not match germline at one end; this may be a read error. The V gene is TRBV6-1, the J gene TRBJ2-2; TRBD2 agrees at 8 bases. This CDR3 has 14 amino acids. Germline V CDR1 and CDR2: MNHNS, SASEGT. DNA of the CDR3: TGTGCCAACACTAGCGGTGGAGACACCGGGGAGCTGCTTTTT. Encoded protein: CANTSGGDTGELLF.

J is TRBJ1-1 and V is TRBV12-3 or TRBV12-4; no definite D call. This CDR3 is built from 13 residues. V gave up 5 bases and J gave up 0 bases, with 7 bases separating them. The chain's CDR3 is CASSDWVNTEAFF. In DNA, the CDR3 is TGTGCCAGCAGTGATTGGGTGAACACTGAAGCTTTCTTT.

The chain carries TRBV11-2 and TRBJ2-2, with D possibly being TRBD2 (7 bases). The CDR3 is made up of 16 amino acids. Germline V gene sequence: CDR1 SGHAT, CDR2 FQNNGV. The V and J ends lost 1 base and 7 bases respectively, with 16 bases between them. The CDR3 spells CASSLAGGGDIGELFF. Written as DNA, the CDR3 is TGTGCCAGCAGCTTAGCAGGCGGGGGCGACATCGGGGAGCTGTTTTTT. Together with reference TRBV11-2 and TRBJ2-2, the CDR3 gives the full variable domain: EAGVAQSPRYKIIEKRQSVAFWCNPISGHATLYWYQQILGQGPKLLIQFQNNGVVDDSQLPKDRFSAERLKGVDSTLKIQPAKLEDSAVYLCASSLAGGGDIGELFFGEGSRLTVL.

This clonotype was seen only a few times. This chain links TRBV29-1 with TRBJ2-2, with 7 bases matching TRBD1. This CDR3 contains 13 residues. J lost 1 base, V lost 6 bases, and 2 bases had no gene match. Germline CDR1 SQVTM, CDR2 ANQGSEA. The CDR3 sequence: CSVGQENTGELFF. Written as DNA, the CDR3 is TGCAGCGTAGGACAGGAGAACACCGGGGAGCTGTTTTTT.

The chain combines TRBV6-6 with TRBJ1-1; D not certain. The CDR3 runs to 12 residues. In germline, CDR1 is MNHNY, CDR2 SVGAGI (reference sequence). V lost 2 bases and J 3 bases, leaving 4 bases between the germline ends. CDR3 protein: CASSYGDTEAFF. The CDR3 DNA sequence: TGTGCCAGCAGTTACGGGGACACTGAAGCTTTCTTT.

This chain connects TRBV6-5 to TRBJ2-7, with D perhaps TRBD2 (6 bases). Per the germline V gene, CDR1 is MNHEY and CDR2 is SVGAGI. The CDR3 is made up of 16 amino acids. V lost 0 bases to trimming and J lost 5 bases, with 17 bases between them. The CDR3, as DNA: TGTGCCAGCAGTTACTCGTTAGACGTCTCGGGAGACGAGCAGTACTTC. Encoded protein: CASSYSLDVSGDEQYF.